Presented here are 28 T cell receptor beta chains from one specimen sequenced in a study of cytomegalovirus exposure and HLA in healthy donors. PCR used 60 Vbeta primers and 13 Jbeta primers. The table came from immunoSEQ multiplex PCR; TCRdb's copy has only in-frame clones and leaves some out. Here the sample spans about 120,000 clones, 75% to 85% being singletons. Material for sequencing was PBMCs. These receptors originate from a female donor in good health and CMV-seropositive.

The sample holds a few counts of this clone. The chain has TRBV5-1 and TRBJ1-2, with D possibly TRBD1 on 5 matching bases. Germline V lookup: CDR1 SGHRS, CDR2 YFSETQ. V was trimmed by 4 bases and J by 5 bases, leaving 15 bases between them. This CDR3 is built from 14 residues. CDR3 nucleotide sequence: TGCGCCAGCAGCGTAACCGACAGCGCGTATGGCTACACCTTC. Translation gives CASSVTDSAYGYTF.

This rearrangement joins TRBV27 to TRBJ1-6; D might be TRBD1 (6 bases). Germline V gives CDR1 MNHEY, CDR2 SMNVEV (reference sequence). V dropped 2 bases and J dropped 2 bases, with 10 bases sitting between them. The CDR3 contains 16 residues. CDR3 loop: CASSLKGVAYNSPLHF. The CDR3 bases are TGTGCCAGCAGTTTAAAGGGGGTCGCCTATAATTCACCCCTCCACTTT.

This clone was seen only a few times. This chain's CDR3 is CASSQESAGGIWEQFF. The CDR3 DNA reads TGTGCCAGCAGCCAAGAATCAGCGGGGGGCATCTGGGAGCAGTTCTTC. This sequence joins TRBV4-2 and TRBJ2-1; 9 nucleotides line up with TRBD2. The CDR3 has 16 amino acids. Per germline, CDR1 LGHNA and CDR2 YNFKEQ. J lost 10 bases, V lost 0 bases, and 10 bases had no gene match.

This clone showed up just a few times. The chain links TRBV7-6 to TRBJ2-2; 9 bases align to TRBD2. CDR3 size: 17 residues. CDR1 and CDR2 (germline): SGHVS, FNYEAQ. After removal of 3 bases from V and 6 bases from J, the junction contained 11 bases not matched to a gene. The CDR3 DNA is TGTGCCAGCAGCTTGTCGACTGGGACTAGCTATTCCGGGGAGCTGTTTTTT. Its translation: CASSLSTGTSYSGELFF.

V gene TRBV28 combines with J gene TRBJ2-7; D is possibly TRBD1 (6 bases). The CDR3 length is 13 residues. The germline CDR1 and CDR2 sequences are MDHEN and SYDVKM. V lost 6 bases to trimming and J lost 2 bases, with 11 bases between them. The CDR3 DNA reads as TGTGCCAGCAGCCGGGACACCCCCTACGAGCAGTACTTC. This sequence encodes CASSRDTPYEQYF.

CDR3: CASSVGDRGRGTLRSDTQYF. The CDR3 DNA reads as TGTGCCAGCAGCGTAGGGGACAGGGGTAGGGGGACCCTTCGATCAGATACGCAGTATTTT. The V call is TRBV9, the J call TRBJ2-3; TRBD1 matches at 10 bases. The CDR3 loop spans 20 amino acids. Germline values: CDR1 SGDLS, CDR2 YYNGEE. V lost 0 bases, J lost 4 bases, and 17 bases stayed unmatched.

This clone was found a few times. The chain has TRBV6-5 and TRBJ1-1; no definite D call. This CDR3 is 15 amino acids long. V was pared by 0 bases and J by 1 base, with 9 bases between. Germline V gene data show CDR1 as MNHEY and CDR2 as SVGAGI. CDR3 sequence reads: CASSYSNQANTEAFF. The CDR3 DNA reads TGTGCCAGCAGTTACTCGAACCAGGCGAACACTGAAGCTTTCTTT.

This chain uses TRBV12-5 with TRBJ2-7; D is perhaps TRBD1 (5 bases). V was cut by 4 bases and J by 7 bases, with 11 bases left in between. CDR1 and CDR2 (germline): LGHNT, FRNRAP. The CDR3 runs to 12 residues. The CDR3 here is CASGSGFREQYF. In nucleotides, the CDR3 is TGTGCTAGTGGTTCAGGGTTTCGGGAGCAGTACTTC.

This clone occurred a few times. This chain uses TRBV2 with TRBJ2-2; D remains unclear. The CDR3 sequence is 13 residues long. V was clipped by 4 bases and J by 3 bases, with 6 bases between them. Germline loops: CDR1 SNHLY, CDR2 FYNNEI. CDR3 amino acids: CASSVRDTGELFF. CDR3 bases: TGTGCCAGCAGTGTACGAGACACCGGGGAGCTGTTTTTT.

The V gene is TRBV18, the J gene TRBJ1-1; no clear D. V dropped 2 bases and J dropped 5 bases, with 12 bases sitting between them. The CDR3 length is 14 residues. Germline loops: CDR1 KGHSH, CDR2 LQKENI. Here the CDR3 reads CASSPNPSVTEAFF. DNA of the CDR3: TGTGCCAGCTCACCAAACCCCAGCGTAACTGAAGCTTTCTTT.

The chain recombines TRBV4-1 with TRBJ2-5; 10 nucleotides agree with TRBD1. TRBJ2-7 matches the DNA end more closely, so the J call is doubtful. Germline V lookup: CDR1 MGHRA, CDR2 YSYEKL. The CDR3 is 15 amino acids. CDR3 DNA: TGCGCCAGCAGCGTCGGACAGGGGGGTATTTACGAGCAGTACTTC. It codes for CASSVGQGGIYEQYF.

This chain links TRBV11-2 with TRBJ2-7; no clear D. CDR1 and CDR2 (germline): SGHAT, FQNNGV. The CDR3 is 14 residues long. V lost 4 bases, J lost 0 bases, and 10 bases lay in between. The chain's CDR3 is CASSSPHLSYEQYF. DNA of the CDR3: TGTGCCAGCAGCTCACCACACCTCTCCTACGAGCAGTACTTC.

The chain has TRBV29-1 and TRBJ2-3; D is perhaps TRBD2 (6 bases). Germline-derived CDR1 and CDR2 are SQVTM and ANQGSEA. Trimming removed 1 base at V and 2 bases at J, with 13 bases between. This CDR3 is built from 15 residues. CDR3 DNA: TGCAGCGTTGAAGGCGTCAGGAGGGCCACAGATACGCAGTATTTT. Its protein product is CSVEGVRRATDTQYF.

The rearrangement links TRBV6-5 to TRBJ2-5; TRBD1 matches 11 bases. The CDR3 extends over 15 amino acids. Trimming removed 6 bases from V and 5 bases from J; junction bases left unmatched: 8. Germline loops: CDR1 MNHEY, CDR2 SVGAGI. CDR3 in amino acids: CASRRTGGAQETQYF. In nucleotides, the CDR3 is TGTGCCAGCAGGCGGACAGGGGGCGCCCAGGAGACCCAGTACTTC.

The gene calls are TRBV28 and TRBJ1-1, with 8 nucleotides matching TRBD1. This CDR3 is 13 amino acids long. CDR1 is MDHEN, CDR2 SYDVKM, per germline. V lost 6 bases and J lost 4; bases outside the gene matches: 4. The CDR3 protein is CASRGDRGTEAFF. For the CDR3, the DNA is TGTGCCAGCAGGGGAGACAGGGGCACTGAAGCTTTCTTT.

V usage is TRBV4-2 and J usage is TRBJ2-2; 14 bases agree with TRBD2. CDR1 is LGHNA, CDR2 YNFKEQ, per germline. V trimming: 4 bases; J trimming: 5 bases; junction bases outside the gene matches: 12. The CDR3 has 19 residues. CDR3 in amino acids: CASSRYLTGLAGGTGELFF. The DNA for the CDR3 is TGTGCCAGCAGCCGCTACCTCACAGGACTAGCGGGGGGAACCGGGGAGCTGTTTTTT.

The rearrangement uses TRBV5-4 and TRBJ1-5; tentatively, D is TRBD1 (5 bases). Germline V gene lookup returns CDR1 SGHNT and CDR2 YYREEE (reference sequence). This CDR3 region has 15 residues. The V end was cut by 0 bases, the J end by 6 bases, with 13 bases between. CDR3 sequence reads: CASSLDQGRGQPQHF. The CDR3 nucleotides read TGTGCCAGCAGCTTGGACCAGGGAAGGGGTCAGCCCCAGCATTTT.

The V and J genes are TRBV5-1 and TRBJ1-1, with TRBD1 as a possible D gene (6 bases). Trimming cost V 2 bases and J 4 bases, with 15 bases left between them. The V gene's germline CDR1 is SGHRS and CDR2 YFSETQ. The CDR3 length is 15 residues. The CDR3 region has the DNA TGCGCCAGCAGCTTCTCAGGGGTGAAGGGCACTGAAGCTTTCTTT. Amino acids: CASSFSGVKGTEAFF.

This clone was observed a single time. The chain recombines TRBV9 with TRBJ2-1; no clear D. Germline values: CDR1 SGDLS, CDR2 YYNGEE. V was clipped by 0 bases and J by 4 bases, with 14 bases between them. The CDR3 is 16 amino acids. The CDR3 reads CASSVGLNQEYNEQFF. The CDR3 coding sequence is TGTGCCAGCAGCGTAGGGCTCAATCAGGAATACAATGAGCAGTTCTTC.

The CDR3 region is CASSAWGDRDQPQHF. CDR3 DNA: TGTGCCAGCAGCGCCTGGGGGGACAGGGACCAGCCCCAGCATTTT. The rearrangement uses TRBV9 and TRBJ1-5; TRBD1 matches at 9 bases. This CDR3 has 15 residues. From germline, CDR1 is SGDLS and CDR2 YYNGEE. With 3 bases clipped from V and 7 bases from J, the junction kept 8 bases outside the gene matches.

The rearrangement uses TRBV27 and TRBJ2-7; maybe TRBD2 (5 bases). CDR3 length: 11 residues. Germline CDR1 and CDR2: MNHEY and SMNVEV (reference sequence). V was trimmed by 6 bases and J by 7 bases, leaving 10 bases between them. The CDR3 region is CASSLRGEQYF. The CDR3 DNA sequence: TGTGCCAGCAGCTTACGGGGTGAGCAGTACTTC.

The chain joins TRBV27 to TRBJ1-6; TRBD1 agrees at 7 bases. CDR1 and CDR2 from the germline V gene are MNHEY and SMNVEV (reference sequence). This CDR3 contains 16 residues. The junction had 8 bases not matched to a gene; V was cut back by 1 base and J by 8 bases. The CDR3 loop reads CASSLYPGGADSPLHF. The DNA for the CDR3 is TGTGCCAGCAGTTTATATCCAGGGGGTGCGGATTCACCCCTCCACTTT.

The rearrangement joins TRBV9 to TRBJ2-1, with TRBD1 identical over 9 bases. Germline V gene data show CDR1 as SGDLS and CDR2 as YYNGEE. The length of the CDR3 is 15 residues. The V and J ends lost 2 bases and 4 bases, in that order; junction bases with no gene match: 4. CDR3 nucleotides: TGTGCCAGCAGCGTTGGGGACAGGGCTTACAATGAGCAGTTCTTC. The encoded protein is CASSVGDRAYNEQFF. Looking up the rest from reference TRBV9 and TRBJ2-1 gives the full variable domain: DSGVTQTPKHLITATGQRVTLRCSPRSGDLSVYWYQQSLDQGLQFLIQYYNGEERAKGNILERFSAQQFPDLHSELNLSSLELGDSALYFCASSVGDRAYNEQFFGPGTRLTVL.

CDR3 nucleotide sequence: TGTGCCAGCAGCGTAGTCGGGACAGGGAGGAATGAGCAGTTCTTC. This encodes CASSVVGTGRNEQFF. The V call is TRBV9, the J call TRBJ2-1; 9 bases align to TRBD1. The CDR3 extends over 15 amino acids. Germline V CDR1 and CDR2: SGDLS, YYNGEE. Trimming took 0 bases from V and 7 from J; bases not matched to a gene: 5.

In DNA, the CDR3 is TGTGCCTGGAGGGGGGGTTGGAACACTGAAGCTTTCTTT. It is translated as CAWRGGWNTEAFF. The rearrangement links TRBV30 to TRBJ1-1; the D gene is possibly TRBD1 (5 bases). Germline V CDR1 and CDR2: GTSNPN, SVGIG (reference sequence). The germline V and J ends were trimmed by 3 bases and 1 base, with 9 bases remaining between them. The length of the CDR3 is 13 residues.

This chain links TRBV4-3 with TRBJ2-3; possibly TRBD2 for D (6 bases). The CDR3 spans 15 residues. Germline V lookup: CDR1 LGHNA, CDR2 YSLEER. Trimming took off 0 bases at V and 7 bases at J, with 14 bases between the two ends. This CDR3 is CASSQDTRGTHTQYF. DNA for the CDR3: TGCGCCAGCAGCCAAGATACACGCGGGACCCATACGCAGTATTTT.

This sequence joins TRBV5-4 and TRBJ2-7; 7 bases match TRBD1. V lost 0 bases, J lost 4 bases, and 4 bases stayed unmatched. CDR3 length: 14 residues. Germline V lookup: CDR1 SGHNT, CDR2 YYREEE (reference sequence). The CDR3 reads CASSLDRGPYEQYF. The CDR3 DNA sequence: TGTGCCAGCAGCTTGGACAGGGGACCTTACGAGCAGTACTTC.

The chain links TRBV15 to TRBJ1-2; 10 bases fit TRBD1. The CDR3 contains 16 residues. V lost 1 base to trimming and J lost 4 bases; unmatched junction nucleotides: 6. In germline, CDR1 is LNHNV, CDR2 YYDKDF (reference sequence). Here the CDR3 reads CATSRVGGQGTYGYTF. The CDR3 nucleotides read TGTGCCACCAGCAGAGTTGGGGGACAGGGGACCTATGGCTACACCTTC.